Detailed here is one T cell receptor (beta chain). Its antigen is not known. In germline, CDR1 is WSHSY, CDR2 SAAADI. V was pared by 7 bases and J by 1 base, with 7 bases of the junction left unmatched. This CDR3 has 16 amino acids. It was across several immunoSEQ plates that each subset's genomic DNA was evenly split. Only in-frame clones appear in the TCRdb table, and some are missing; sequencing was by immunoSEQ multiplex PCR. The profile shows over a million clones, roughly 96% of them singletons. This sample was taken from a study of shared clonotypes between healthy human individuals. Background on the study: The donor group consisted of two women and a few men, aged 18 to 49. Study-wide points: Limitation of the genetic and exposure-history diversity represented came from the few donors. What rarefaction showed was incomplete sorted-subset sequencing despite large depth.

Specimen: naive CD4+ T cells sorted from blood. Subset given: CD45RA+ positively selected. This rearrangement joins TRBV10-2 to TRBJ1-1; 12 bases are a match to TRBD1. The receptor was derived from a young man in good health. This chain's CDR3 is CASTWDRGRENTEAFF. The CDR3 nucleotides are TGCGCCAGCACCTGGGACAGGGGGCGCGAGAACACTGAAGCTTTCTTT.